This TCR beta chain emerged from a study of tumor-infiltrating lymphocytes in primary liver carcinoma. Turning to the study itself: These patients were men and women whose ages were 30 to 69 years. Study-level results: Tumor top-250-clone fraction significantly exceeded that of blood (p = 0.039).

Only a few counts were recorded for this clonotype. Its cognate antigen is unknown. Both RNA and DNA were isolated together from 20-30 mg of bulk tissue that had not been sorted. cDNA specific to TCR beta was made from 500 ng of total RNA, with a constant-region primer employed for priming. Library construction for TCR beta comprised three nested multiplex PCR rounds performed with slightly modified ARM-PCR. The first two PCR rounds used TRBV1-TRBV30 forward primers with a C-beta reverse primer, 9 to 11 cycles each. TCRdb reprocessed the multiplex PCR reads with MiXCR, giving one entry per CDR3 protein. The data contain 45,000 or so distinct CDR3 sequences, around 66% of them seen just once; the ten biggest clones take up about 18%. CDR3 length: 13 residues. The V end lost 7 bases, the J end lost 9 bases, and 21 bases lay between the germline ends. Per germline, CDR1 SQVTM and CDR2 ANQGSEA.

Sequencing was carried out using liver tumor tissue from sampling region 2. Regarding subset: tumor region T2, inferior pole. The receptor was derived from a man aged 35 to 55 with primary liver carcinoma and hepatitis B virus infection. The gene calls are TRBV29-1 and TRBJ2-5; maybe TRBD1 (8 bases). The CDR3 sequence: CSAPRGQGGAQYF. The CDR3 region has the DNA TGCAGCGCCCCACGAGGACAGGGAGGGGCCCAGTACTTC.